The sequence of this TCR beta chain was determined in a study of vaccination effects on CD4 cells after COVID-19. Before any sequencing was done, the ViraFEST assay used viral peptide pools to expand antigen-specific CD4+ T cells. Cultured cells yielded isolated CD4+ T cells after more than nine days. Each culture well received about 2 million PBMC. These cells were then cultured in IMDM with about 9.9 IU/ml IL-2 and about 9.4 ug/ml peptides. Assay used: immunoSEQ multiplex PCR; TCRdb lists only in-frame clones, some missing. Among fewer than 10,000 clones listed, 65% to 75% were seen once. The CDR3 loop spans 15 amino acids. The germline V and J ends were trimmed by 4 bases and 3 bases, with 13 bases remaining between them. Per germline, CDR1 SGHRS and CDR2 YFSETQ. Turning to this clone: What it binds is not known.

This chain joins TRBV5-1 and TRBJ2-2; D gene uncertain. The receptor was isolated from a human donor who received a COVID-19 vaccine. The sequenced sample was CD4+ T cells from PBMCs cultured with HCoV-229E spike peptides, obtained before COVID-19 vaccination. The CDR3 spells CASSPGTDYTGELFF. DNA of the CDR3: TGCGCCAGCAGCCCTGGAACAGATTACACCGGGGAGCTGTTTTTT. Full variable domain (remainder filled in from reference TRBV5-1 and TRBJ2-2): KAGVTQTPRYLIKTRGQQVTLSCSPISGHRSVSWYQQTPGQGLQFLFEYFSETQRNKGNFPGRFSGRQFSNSRSEMNVSTLELGDSALYLCASSPGTDYTGELFFGEGSRLTVL.